Listed here is a single T cell receptor (beta chain). The target antigen is unknown. This sample's treatment: approximately 9-day PBMC culture with coronavirus spike peptide pools or control peptides (ViraFEST assay). Cultured CD4+ T cell DNA was sequenced using the Oncomine TCR Beta short-read assay. TCRdb re-derived calls from the PCR reads in MiXCR, one entry per CDR3 protein. The data show roughly 20,000 distinct CDR3 sequences, with roughly 50% seen just once and about a tenth held by the top ten. The data derive from a study of vaccination and CD4 T cells after COVID-19. The overall study: Two mRNA vaccine doses were given, either BNT162b2 or mRNA-1273. Spike peptides, overlapping and drawn from SARS-CoV-2, HCoV-NL63, HCoV-OC43 and HCoV-229E, were used to stimulate cells. The post-COVID sampling time was a median roughly 100 days after diagnosis, ranging from 35 to 161.

Germline V gives CDR1 LGHNT, CDR2 FRNRAP. The CDR3 extends over 17 amino acids. Trimming left V 1 base short and J 2 bases short, with 16 bases between. The chain couples TRBV12-5 to TRBJ2-3; D tentatively reads TRBD1 or TRBD2 (5 bases each). The sample consisted of CD4+ T cells from blood, cultured in vitro. This receptor was taken from a human donor who had recovered from COVID-19. DNA of the CDR3: TGTGCTAGTGGTTTGGGGGCTGGGGGAGTAACCACAGATACGCAGTATTTT. Translated: CASGLGAGGVTTDTQYF.